Sequencing of this TCR beta chain was carried out in a study of control samples from healthy donors and cancer patients. The CDR3 runs to 14 residues. The germline CDR1 and CDR2 sequences are MNHEY and SVGAGI. With V trimmed by 6 bases and J by 6 bases, 8 bases remained unmatched. Assay used: immunoSEQ multiplex PCR; TCRdb lists only in-frame clones, some missing. Altogether some 150,000 clones are present, roughly 94% being singletons, with the ten largest covering 12% to 15%. The chain couples TRBV6-5 to TRBJ1-5, with 7 positions matching TRBD1. The clonotype originates from a man aged 55-75 years with colorectal cancer. Sequenced sample: PBMCs. The CDR3: CASSFGTVAQPQHF. As DNA, the CDR3 is TGTGCCAGCAGCTTTGGGACAGTGGCTCAGCCCCAGCATTTT.